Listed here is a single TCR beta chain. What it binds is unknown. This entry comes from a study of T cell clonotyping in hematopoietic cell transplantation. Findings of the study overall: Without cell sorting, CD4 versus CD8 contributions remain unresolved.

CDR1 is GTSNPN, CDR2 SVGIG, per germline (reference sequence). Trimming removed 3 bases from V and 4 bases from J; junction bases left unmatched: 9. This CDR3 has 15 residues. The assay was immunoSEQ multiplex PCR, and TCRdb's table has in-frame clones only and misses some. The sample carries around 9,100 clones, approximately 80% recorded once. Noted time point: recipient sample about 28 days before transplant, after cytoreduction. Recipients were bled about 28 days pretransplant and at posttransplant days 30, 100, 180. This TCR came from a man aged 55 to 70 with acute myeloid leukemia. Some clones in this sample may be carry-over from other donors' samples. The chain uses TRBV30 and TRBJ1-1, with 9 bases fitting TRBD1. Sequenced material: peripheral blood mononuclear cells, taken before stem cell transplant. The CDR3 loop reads CAWRRGQGLLTEAFF. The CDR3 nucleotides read TGTGCCTGGAGGCGGGGACAGGGACTTCTCACTGAAGCTTTCTTT.